The clone carrying this T cell receptor beta chain showed up just a few times. What it binds is unknown. PCR used 60 Vbeta primers and 13 Jbeta primers. Authors' data handling: A later analysis tallied about 80 million unique TCR beta chains, around 10 million of them shared. Only in-frame clones appear in the TCRdb table, and some are missing; sequencing was by immunoSEQ multiplex PCR. V, J and clone size reflect that table, while D and trimming were determined from the DNA. The sample carries approximately 97,000 clones, 77% recorded once. The sample is drawn from a study of cytomegalovirus exposure and HLA in healthy donors. Study-wide results and caveats: Looking again later, the authors saw that most CMV-associated TCR beta chains seemed HLA-restricted.

J was trimmed by 0 bases and V by 5 bases; bases with no gene match: 10. Germline V gene data show CDR1 as LNHDA and CDR2 as SQIVND (reference sequence). The CDR3 length is 17 residues. The sample was PBMCs. V gene TRBV19 combines with J gene TRBJ2-1; TRBD1 agrees at 7 bases. This TCR was recovered from a male donor in good health and CMV-seropositive. The CDR3 DNA reads as TGTGCCAGTAGTTTACGGACAGGTTCGAGCTCCTACAATGAGCAGTTCTTC. Protein: CASSLRTGSSSYNEQFF.